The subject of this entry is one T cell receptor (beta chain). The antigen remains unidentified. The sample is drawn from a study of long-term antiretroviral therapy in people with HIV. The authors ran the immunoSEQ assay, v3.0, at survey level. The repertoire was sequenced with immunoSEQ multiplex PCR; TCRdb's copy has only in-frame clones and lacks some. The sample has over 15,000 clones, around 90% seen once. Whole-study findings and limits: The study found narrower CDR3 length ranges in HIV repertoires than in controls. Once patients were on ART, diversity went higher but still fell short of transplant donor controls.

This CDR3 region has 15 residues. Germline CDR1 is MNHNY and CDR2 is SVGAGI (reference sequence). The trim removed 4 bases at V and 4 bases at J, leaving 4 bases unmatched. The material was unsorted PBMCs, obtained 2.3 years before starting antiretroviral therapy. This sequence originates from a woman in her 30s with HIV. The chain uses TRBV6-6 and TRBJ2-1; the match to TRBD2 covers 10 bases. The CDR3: CASSLLAGRYNEQFF. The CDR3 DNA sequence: TGTGCCAGCAGTTTACTAGCGGGGAGATACAATGAGCAGTTCTTC.